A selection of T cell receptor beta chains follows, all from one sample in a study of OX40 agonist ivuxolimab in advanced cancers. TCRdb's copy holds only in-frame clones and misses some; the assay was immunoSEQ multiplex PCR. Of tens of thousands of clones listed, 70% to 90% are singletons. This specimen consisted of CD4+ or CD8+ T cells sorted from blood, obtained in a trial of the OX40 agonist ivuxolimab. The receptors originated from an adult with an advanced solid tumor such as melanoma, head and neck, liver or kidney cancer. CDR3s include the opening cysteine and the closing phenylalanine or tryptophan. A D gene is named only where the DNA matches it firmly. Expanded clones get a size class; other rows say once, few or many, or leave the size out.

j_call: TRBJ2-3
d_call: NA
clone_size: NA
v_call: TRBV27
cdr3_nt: TGTGCCAGCAGCCGGGGCCGGGCGCAGTATTTT
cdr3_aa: CASSRGRAQYF

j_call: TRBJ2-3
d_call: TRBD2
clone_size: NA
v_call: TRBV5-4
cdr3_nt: TGTGCCAGCAGCCCTAGACTAGCGGGAGGTGACACAGATACGCAGTATTTT
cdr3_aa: CASSPRLAGGDTDTQYF

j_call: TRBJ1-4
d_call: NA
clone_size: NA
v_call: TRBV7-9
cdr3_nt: TGTGCCAGCAGCGCCCAGGCAACTAATGAAAAACTGTTTTTT
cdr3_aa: CASSAQATNEKLFF

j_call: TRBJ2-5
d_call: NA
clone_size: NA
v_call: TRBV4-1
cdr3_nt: TGCGCCAGCAGCCCCCCTTGGAGCGGCACGGAGACCCAGTACTTC
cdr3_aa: CASSPPWSGTETQYF

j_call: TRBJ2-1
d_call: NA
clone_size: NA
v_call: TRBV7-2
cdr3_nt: TGTGCCAGCAGCCACCCCCAAGGGAATGAGCAGTTCTTC
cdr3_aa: CASSHPQGNEQFF

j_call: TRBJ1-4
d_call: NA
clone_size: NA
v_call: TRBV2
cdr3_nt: TGTGCCAGCAGGACCCGGGCCACTAATGAAAAACTGTTTTTT
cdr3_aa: CASRTRATNEKLFF

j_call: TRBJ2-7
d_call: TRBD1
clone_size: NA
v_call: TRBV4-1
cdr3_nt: TGCGCCAGCAGCCAGGTACCGGGACAGGGGGCTTATGAGCAGTACTTC
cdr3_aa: CASSQVPGQGAYEQYF

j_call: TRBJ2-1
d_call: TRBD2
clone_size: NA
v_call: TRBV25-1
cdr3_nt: TGTGCCAGCAGTGAATATACCCTGCTTAGCGGGGGCTACAATGAGCAGTTCTTC
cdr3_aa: CASSEYTLLSGGYNEQFF

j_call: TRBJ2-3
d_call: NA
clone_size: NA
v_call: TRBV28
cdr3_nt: TGTGCCAGCAGTTTTAGCGACTACTCCACAGATACGCAGTATTTT
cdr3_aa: CASSFSDYSTDTQYF

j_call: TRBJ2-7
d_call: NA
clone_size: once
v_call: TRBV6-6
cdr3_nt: TGTGCCAGCAGCCCCAGGGTTGGCTACGAGCAGTACTTC
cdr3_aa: CASSPRVGYEQYF

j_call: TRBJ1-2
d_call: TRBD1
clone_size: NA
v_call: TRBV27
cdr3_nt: TGTGCCAGCAGTCCCCGACAGGGCAGTTCTAACTATGGCTACACCTTC
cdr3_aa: CASSPRQGSSNYGYTF

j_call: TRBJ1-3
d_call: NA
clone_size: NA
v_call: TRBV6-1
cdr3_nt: TGTGCCAGCAGGGTCTCGATCTCTGGAAACACCATATATTTT
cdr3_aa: CASRVSISGNTIYF

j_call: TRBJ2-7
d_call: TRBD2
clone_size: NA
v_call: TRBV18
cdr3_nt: TGTGCCAGCTCACGGGCTAGCGGGACCTACGAGCAGTACTTC
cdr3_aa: CASSRASGTYEQYF

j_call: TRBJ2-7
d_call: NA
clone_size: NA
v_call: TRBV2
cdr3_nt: TGTGCCAGCAGCCTGGGACGGAGCTACGAGCAGTACTTC
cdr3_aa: CASSLGRSYEQYF

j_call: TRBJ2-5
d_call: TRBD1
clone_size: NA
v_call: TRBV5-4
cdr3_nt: TGTGCCAGCAGCTTGGGGACAGGAAAGTACCAAGAGACCCAGTACTTC
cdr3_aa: CASSLGTGKYQETQYF

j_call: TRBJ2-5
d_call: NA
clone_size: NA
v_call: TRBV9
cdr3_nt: TGTGCCAGCAGCGTAGCAAGTAATCAAGAGACCCAGTACTTC
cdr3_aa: CASSVASNQETQYF

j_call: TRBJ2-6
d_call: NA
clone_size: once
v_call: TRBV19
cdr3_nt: TGTGCCAGTAGTATTCAGTTTTCTGGGGCCAACGTCCTGACTTTC
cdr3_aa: CASSIQFSGANVLTF

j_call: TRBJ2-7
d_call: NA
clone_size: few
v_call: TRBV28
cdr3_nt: TGTGCCAGCAGTTTTGGAGGGGAAGAAAGCGAGCAGTACTTC
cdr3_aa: CASSFGGEESEQYF

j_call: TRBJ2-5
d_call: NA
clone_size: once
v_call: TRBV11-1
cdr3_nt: TGTGCCAGCAGCTTAGGGACCAACGAAGAGACCCAGTACTTC
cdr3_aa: CASSLGTNEETQYF

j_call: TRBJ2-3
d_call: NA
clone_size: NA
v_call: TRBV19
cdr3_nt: TGTGCCAGTACCGACCAAGATACGCAGTATTTT
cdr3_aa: CASTDQDTQYF

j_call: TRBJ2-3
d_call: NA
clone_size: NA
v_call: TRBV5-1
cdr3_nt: TGCGCCAGCAGTTTCGGGACGCTCCCAGATACGCAGTATTTT
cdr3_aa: CASSFGTLPDTQYF

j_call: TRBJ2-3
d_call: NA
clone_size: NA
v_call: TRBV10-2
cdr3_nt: TGCGCCAGCAGTGTGATGGAGGGCACAGATACGCAGTATTTT
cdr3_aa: CASSVMEGTDTQYF

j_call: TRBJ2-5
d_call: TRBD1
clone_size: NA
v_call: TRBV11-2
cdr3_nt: TGTGCCAGCAGCATAGACAGGGGCCAAGAGACCCAGTACTTC
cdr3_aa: CASSIDRGQETQYF

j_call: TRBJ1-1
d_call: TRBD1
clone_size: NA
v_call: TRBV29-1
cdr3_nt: TGCAGCGCCCGGGACAGCCCCATGAACACTGAAGCTTTCTTT
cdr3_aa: CSARDSPMNTEAFF

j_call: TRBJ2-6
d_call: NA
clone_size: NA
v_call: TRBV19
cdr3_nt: TGTGCCAGTAGTAATATCCCTGGGGCCAACGTCCTGACTTTC
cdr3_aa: CASSNIPGANVLTF

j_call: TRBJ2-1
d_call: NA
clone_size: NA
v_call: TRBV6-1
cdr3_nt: TGTGCCAGCAGTGATCTTCACAATGAGCAGTTCTTC
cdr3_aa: CASSDLHNEQFF

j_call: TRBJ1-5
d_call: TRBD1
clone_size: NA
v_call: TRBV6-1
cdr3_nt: TGTGCCAGCAGTGAAAAGGACAGGGGGTTTAGTCAGCCCCAGCATTTT
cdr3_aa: CASSEKDRGFSQPQHF

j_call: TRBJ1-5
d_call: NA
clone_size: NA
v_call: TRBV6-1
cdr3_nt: TGTGCCAGCACTGTGGGGGATCAGCCCCAGCATTTT
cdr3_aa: CASTVGDQPQHF

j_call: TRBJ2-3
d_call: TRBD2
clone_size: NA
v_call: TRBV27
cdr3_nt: TGTGCCAGCAGAATGACTAGCGGGAGTGGCACAGATACGCAGTATTTT
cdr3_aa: CASRMTSGSGTDTQYF

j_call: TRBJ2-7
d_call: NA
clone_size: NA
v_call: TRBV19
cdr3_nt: TGTGCCCGACTAACCCGGAGGTCCGGAGAGCAGTACTTC
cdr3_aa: CARLTRRSGEQYF

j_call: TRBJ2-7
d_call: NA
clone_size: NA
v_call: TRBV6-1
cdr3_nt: TGTGCCAGCACAGTCCCGGGGGCAGCTTACGAGCAGTACTTC
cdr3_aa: CASTVPGAAYEQYF

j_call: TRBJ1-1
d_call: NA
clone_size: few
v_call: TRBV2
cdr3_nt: TGTGCCAGCAGTGGGGCGGGCATGAACACTGAAGCTTTCTTT
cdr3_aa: CASSGAGMNTEAFF

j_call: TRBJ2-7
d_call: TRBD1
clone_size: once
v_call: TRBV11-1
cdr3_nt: TGTGCCAGCAGCACCCAGACAGGGGGACCCTACGAGCAGTACTTC
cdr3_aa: CASSTQTGGPYEQYF

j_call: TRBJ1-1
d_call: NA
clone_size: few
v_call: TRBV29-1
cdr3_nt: TGCAGCGGCCAGCAGGGTTTGAACACTGAAGCTTTCTTT
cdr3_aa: CSGQQGLNTEAFF

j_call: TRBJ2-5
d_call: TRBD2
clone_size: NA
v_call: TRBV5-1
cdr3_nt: TGCGCCAGCAGTGTCAGGACTAGCCAAGAGACCCAGTACTTC
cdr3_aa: CASSVRTSQETQYF

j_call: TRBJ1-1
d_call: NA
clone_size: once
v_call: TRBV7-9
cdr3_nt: TGTGCCAGCAGCCGACCGGGACACAAGAACACTGAAGCTTTCTTT
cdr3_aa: CASSRPGHKNTEAFF

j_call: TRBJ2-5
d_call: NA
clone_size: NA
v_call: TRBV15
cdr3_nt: TGTGCCACCAGCAGGGGGGGCGAGGGCGAGACCCAGTACTTC
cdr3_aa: CATSRGGEGETQYF

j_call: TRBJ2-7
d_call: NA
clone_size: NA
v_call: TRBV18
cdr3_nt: TGTGCCAGCTCACCGGAGGATAGGTACGAGCAGTACTTC
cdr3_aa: CASSPEDRYEQYF

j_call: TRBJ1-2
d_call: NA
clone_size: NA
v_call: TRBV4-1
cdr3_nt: TGCGCCAGCAGCCGTCAAGACTCTAACTATGGCTACACCTTC
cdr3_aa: CASSRQDSNYGYTF

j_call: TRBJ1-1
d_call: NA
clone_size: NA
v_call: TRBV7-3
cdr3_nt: TGTGCCAGCAGCCCCCGCGAAGGAGCAGCTTTCTTT
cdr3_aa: CASSPREGAAFF

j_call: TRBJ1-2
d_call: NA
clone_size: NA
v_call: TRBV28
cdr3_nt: TGTGCCAGCAGGGGGGGGGCTGGTGGCTACACCTTC
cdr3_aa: CASRGGAGGYTF

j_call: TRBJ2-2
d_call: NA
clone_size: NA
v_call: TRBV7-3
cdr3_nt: TGTGCCAGCAGCTTATATCCCCCCGGGGAGCTGTTTTTT
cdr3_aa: CASSLYPPGELFF

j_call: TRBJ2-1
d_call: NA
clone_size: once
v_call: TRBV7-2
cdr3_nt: TGTGCCAGCAGCACACTAGCAAGCTCCTACAATGAGCAGTTCTTC
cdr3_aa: CASSTLASSYNEQFF

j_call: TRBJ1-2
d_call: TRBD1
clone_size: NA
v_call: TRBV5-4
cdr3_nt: TGTGCCAGCAGCCTCCAGGGGGCCCCCTATGGCTACACCTTC
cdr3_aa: CASSLQGAPYGYTF

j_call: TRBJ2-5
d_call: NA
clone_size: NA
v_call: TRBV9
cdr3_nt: TGTGCCAGCAGTTCGGGGCAGGGCCTCGGAGAGCAGTACTTC
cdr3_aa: CASSSGQGLGEQYF

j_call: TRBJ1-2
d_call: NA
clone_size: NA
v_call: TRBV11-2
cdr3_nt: TGTGCCAGCAGCTTACGGAACTCTGGCTACACCTTC
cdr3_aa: CASSLRNSGYTF

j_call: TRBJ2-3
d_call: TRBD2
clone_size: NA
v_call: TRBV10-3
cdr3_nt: TGTGCCACTGTGGGACTAGCGGAGCCAGATACGCAGTATTTT
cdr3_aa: CATVGLAEPDTQYF

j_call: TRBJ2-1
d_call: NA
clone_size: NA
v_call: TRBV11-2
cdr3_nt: TGTGCCAGCAGCTTAGCTAGGGGTGGGTACAATGAGCAGTTCTTC
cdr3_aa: CASSLARGGYNEQFF

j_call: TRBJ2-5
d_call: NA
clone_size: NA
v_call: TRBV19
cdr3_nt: TGTGCCAGTAGTCTGGGACCCCCCCCAGGGACCCAGTACTTC
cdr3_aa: CASSLGPPPGTQYF